The present TCR beta chain was sequenced within a study of post-analysis software for immune sequencing data. Study context: As for disease course, relapsing-remitting, secondary progressive and progressive-relapsing multiple sclerosis were all included. Study-wide points: Normalized Chao1 diversity was significantly lower in multiple sclerosis patients than in controls. In patients, TRBV5-6, TRBV5-1 and TRBV20-1 belonged to five TRBV segments found more frequently than in controls.

With regard to this clonotype: The antigen is unknown.

Germline V gene sequence: CDR1 SGHVS, CDR2 FQNEAQ. The CDR3 runs to 16 residues. The V gene end was trimmed by 5 bases and the J gene end by 3 bases; junction bases not matched to a gene: 12. The library was made from cDNA and included unique molecular identifiers. Out of about 0.9 to 11 million T cells, a few hundred thousand cDNA molecules were generated. TCRdb re-called the PCR reads with MiXCR, one entry per CDR3 protein. This repertoire shows around 440,000 distinct CDR3 sequences, around 40% found once; its top ten account for over 10%. The TCR was taken from a girl between 10 and 17 years old with multiple sclerosis. The V call is TRBV7-8, the J call TRBJ2-7; 8 nucleotides agree with TRBD2. Sequenced input: blood. CDR3: CASSPLAGSVFYEQYF. The CDR3 DNA is TGTGCCAGCAGCCCCCTAGCGGGCTCGGTATTCTACGAGCAGTACTTC.